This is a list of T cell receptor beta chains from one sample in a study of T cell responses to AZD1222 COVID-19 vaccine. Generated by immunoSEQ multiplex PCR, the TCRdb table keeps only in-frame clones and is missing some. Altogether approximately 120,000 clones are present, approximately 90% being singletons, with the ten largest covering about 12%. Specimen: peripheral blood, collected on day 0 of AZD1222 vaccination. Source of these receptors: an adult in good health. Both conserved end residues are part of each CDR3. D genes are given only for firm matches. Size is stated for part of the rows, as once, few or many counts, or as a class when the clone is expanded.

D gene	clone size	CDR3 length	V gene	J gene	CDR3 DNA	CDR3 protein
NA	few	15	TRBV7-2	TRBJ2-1	TGTGCCAGCAGCTCCCCCAGGACACAATACAATGAGCAGTTCTTC	CASSSPRTQYNEQFF
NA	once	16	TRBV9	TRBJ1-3	TGTGCCGGCAGCCCTGCCGCTCGGGTCTCTGGAAACACCATATATTTT	CAGSPAARVSGNTIYF
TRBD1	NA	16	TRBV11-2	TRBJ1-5	TGTGCCAGCAGCTTAGGGACACAGGGGGTTAATCAGTCCCAGCATTTT	CASSLGTQGVNQSQHF
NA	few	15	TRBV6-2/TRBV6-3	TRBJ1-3	TGTGCCAGCAGTCAATGGGACGGACCTGGAAACACCATATATTTT	CASSQWDGPGNTIYF
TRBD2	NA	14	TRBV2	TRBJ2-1	TGTGCCAGCAGGGAGCGGGAGGGCCAAAGTGAGCAGTTCTTC	CASREREGQSEQFF
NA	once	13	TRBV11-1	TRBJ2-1	TGTGCCAGCAGCTTAGTTAGGTACAATGAGCAGTTCTTC	CASSLVRYNEQFF
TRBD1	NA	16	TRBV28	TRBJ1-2	TGTGCCAGCAGCCGGGGACAGGGGGCGCCTAATTCTGGCTACACCTTC	CASSRGQGAPNSGYTF
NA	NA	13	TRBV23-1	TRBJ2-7	TGCGCCAGCAGTCAATCCGGGAAGGAGGAGCAGTACTTC	CASSQSGKEEQYF
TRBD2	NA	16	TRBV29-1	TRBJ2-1	TGCAGCGTAGGGAGGGGACTAGCGGGAATGTCCAATGAGCAGTTCTTC	CSVGRGLAGMSNEQFF
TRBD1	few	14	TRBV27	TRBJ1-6	TGTGCCAGCAGTTCAGGGGGGCAGTATTCACCCCTCCACTTT	CASSSGGQYSPLHF
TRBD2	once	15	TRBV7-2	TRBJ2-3	TGTGCCAGCAGCTTACGAGGGAGGGGCACAGATACGCAGTATTTT	CASSLRGRGTDTQYF
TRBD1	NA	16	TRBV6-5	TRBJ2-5	TGTGCCAGCAGTTACGCTTATACAGGGGCTCGGGAGACCCAGTACTTC	CASSYAYTGARETQYF
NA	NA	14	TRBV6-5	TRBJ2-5	TGTGCCAGCGGAAGGGGGGCGCGTGGAGAGACCCAGTACTTC	CASGRGARGETQYF
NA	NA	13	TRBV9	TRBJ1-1	TGTGCCAGCAGCGTAGGGCGGTCCACTGAAGCTTTCTTT	CASSVGRSTEAFF
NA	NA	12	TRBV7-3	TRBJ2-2	TGTGCCAGCAGCTTGGCGACCGGGGAGCTGTTTTTT	CASSLATGELFF
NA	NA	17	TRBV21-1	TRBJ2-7	TGTGCCAGCAGCAAAGCCCGGGACAGGGATCGGGGGTACGAGCAGTACTTC	CASSKARDRDRGYEQYF
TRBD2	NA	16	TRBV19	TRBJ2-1	TGTGCCAGTAGTCCCGCGGGGGGGACGAGAAACAATGAGCAGTTCTTC	CASSPAGGTRNNEQFF
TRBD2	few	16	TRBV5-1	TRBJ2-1	TGCGCCAGCAGCTTGGCGGCGGGAGGTACCCACAATGAGCAGTTCTTC	CASSLAAGGTHNEQFF
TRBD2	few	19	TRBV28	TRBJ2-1	TGTGCCAGCAGTTTCCTCGGACTAGCGGGAGGGGGGCGCCCCAATGAGCAGTTCTTC	CASSFLGLAGGGRPNEQFF
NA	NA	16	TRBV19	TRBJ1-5	TGTGCCAGTAGTATTGGGGGGTCAGGGGGCAATCAGCCCCAGCATTTT	CASSIGGSGGNQPQHF
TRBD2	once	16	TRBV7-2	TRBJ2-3	TGTGCCAGCAGCTTAGCCCCAACTAGCGGGGTAGATACGCAGTATTTT	CASSLAPTSGVDTQYF
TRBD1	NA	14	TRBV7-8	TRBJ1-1	TGTGCCAGCAGCTTACTAGGGGGCGATGCTGAAGCTTTCTTT	CASSLLGGDAEAFF
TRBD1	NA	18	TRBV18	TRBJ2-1	TGTGCCAGCCCCGGGACAGGGGGCGCGGGAGAAACCTACAATGAGCAGTTCTTC	CASPGTGGAGETYNEQFF
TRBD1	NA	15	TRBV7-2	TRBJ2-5	TGTGCCAGCAGCCCTCGGACAGGGCGTTTAGAGACCCAGTACTTC	CASSPRTGRLETQYF
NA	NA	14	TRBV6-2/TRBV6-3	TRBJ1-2	TGTGCCAGCAGTCTAGCTGTTAGCGACTATGGCTACACCTTC	CASSLAVSDYGYTF
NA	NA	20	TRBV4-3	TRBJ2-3	TGCGCCAGCAGCCAAGATCTTATAGGCGGGGTGGGATCTAGCACAGATACGCAGTATTTT	CASSQDLIGGVGSSTDTQYF
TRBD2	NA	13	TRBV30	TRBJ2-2	TGTGCCTGGAGAATAGCGGGGACCGGGGAGCTGTTTTTT	CAWRIAGTGELFF
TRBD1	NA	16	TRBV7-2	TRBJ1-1	TGTGCCAGCAGCTTAATGACAGGGCTTCCTTCGGATGAAGCTTTCTTT	CASSLMTGLPSDEAFF
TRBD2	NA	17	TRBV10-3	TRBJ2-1	TGTCTACTTAGCGGGATTGAGGGACCGAGCTCCTACAATGAGCAGTTCTTC	CLLSGIEGPSSYNEQFF
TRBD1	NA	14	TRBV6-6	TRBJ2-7	TGTGCCAGCACTCGACAGGGAGCCTCCTACGAGCAGTACTTC	CASTRQGASYEQYF
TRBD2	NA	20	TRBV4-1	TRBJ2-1	TGCGCCAGCAGCTCACCACCGGGACTAGCGGGAGGGGACTCCTACAATGAGCAGTTCTTC	CASSSPPGLAGGDSYNEQFF
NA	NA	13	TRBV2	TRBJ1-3	TGTGCCAGCAGTGAGGGGGCTGGAAACACCATATATTTT	CASSEGAGNTIYF
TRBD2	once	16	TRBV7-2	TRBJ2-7	TGTGCCAGCAGCTTAGCGGCTAGCGGGGATCTATACGAGCAGTACTTC	CASSLAASGDLYEQYF
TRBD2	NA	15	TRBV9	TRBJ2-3	TGTGCCAGCAGCGTAGGTGGGACTAGCGTACATACGCAGTATTTT	CASSVGGTSVHTQYF
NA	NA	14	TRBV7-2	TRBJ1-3	TGTGCCAGCAGCTCTGGTGGCTCTGGAAACACCATATATTTT	CASSSGGSGNTIYF
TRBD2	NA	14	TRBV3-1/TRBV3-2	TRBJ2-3	TGTGCCAGCAGCCAAGGCGGGAGGGTAGATACGCAGTATTTT	CASSQGGRVDTQYF
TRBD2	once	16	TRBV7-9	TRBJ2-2	TGTGCCAGCAGCCGACCGACTAGCGGTCACACCGGGGAGCTGTTTTTT	CASSRPTSGHTGELFF
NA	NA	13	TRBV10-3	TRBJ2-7	TGTGCCATCAGTAACAGGGGAGGGTACGAGCAGTACTTC	CAISNRGGYEQYF
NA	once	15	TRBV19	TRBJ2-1	TGTGCCAGTAGTAAAACCGGGACGGCTTTCAATGAGCAGTTCTTC	CASSKTGTAFNEQFF
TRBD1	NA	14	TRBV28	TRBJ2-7	TGTGCCAGCAGTTTACCGGGACAGCGGTACGAGCAGTACTTC	CASSLPGQRYEQYF
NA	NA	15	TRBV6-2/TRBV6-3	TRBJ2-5	TGTGCCAGCAGTTACCGGGGTATCATCCAAGAGACCCAGTACTTC	CASSYRGIIQETQYF
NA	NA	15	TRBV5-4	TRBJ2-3	TGTGCCAGCAGCATCCGTAGGGGCCAAGCAGATACGCAGTATTTT	CASSIRRGQADTQYF
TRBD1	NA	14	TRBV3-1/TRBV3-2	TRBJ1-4	TGTGCCAGCAGCCAGGGACAGCGTAATGAAAAACTGTTTTTT	CASSQGQRNEKLFF